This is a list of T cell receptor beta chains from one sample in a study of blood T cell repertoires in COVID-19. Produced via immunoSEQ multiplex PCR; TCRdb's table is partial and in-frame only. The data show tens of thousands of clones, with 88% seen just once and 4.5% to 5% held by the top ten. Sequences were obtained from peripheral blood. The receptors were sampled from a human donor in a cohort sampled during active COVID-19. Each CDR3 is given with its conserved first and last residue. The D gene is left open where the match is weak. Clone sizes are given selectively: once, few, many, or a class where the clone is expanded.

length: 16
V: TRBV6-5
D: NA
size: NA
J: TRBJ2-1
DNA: TGTGCCAGCAGTTACGACGACAGGCCTCGATTCAATGAGCAGTTCTTC
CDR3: CASSYDDRPRFNEQFF

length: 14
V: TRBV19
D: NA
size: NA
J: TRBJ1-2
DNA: TGTGCCAGTAGTATATATAAACAGGTGGAGGGCTACACCTTC
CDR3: CASSIYKQVEGYTF

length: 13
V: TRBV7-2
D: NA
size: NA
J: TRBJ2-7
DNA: TGTGCCAGCAGCTTAGGCAGGATATACGAGCAGTACTTC
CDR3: CASSLGRIYEQYF

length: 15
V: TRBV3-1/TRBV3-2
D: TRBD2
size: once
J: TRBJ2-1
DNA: TGTGCCAGCAGCCAAAGCCGGGGGGGCCGGAATGAGCAGTTCTTC
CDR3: CASSQSRGGRNEQFF

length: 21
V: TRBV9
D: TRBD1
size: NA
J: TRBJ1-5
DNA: TGTGCCAGCAGCACCGGACCTCAGGGGGCTGTTCCCCGGGTGAGCAATCAGCCCCAGCATTTT
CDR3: CASSTGPQGAVPRVSNQPQHF

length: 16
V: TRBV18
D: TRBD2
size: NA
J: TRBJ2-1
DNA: TGTGCCAGCTCACCCCTAGCGGGGAGCTCCTACAATGAGCAGTTCTTC
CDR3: CASSPLAGSSYNEQFF

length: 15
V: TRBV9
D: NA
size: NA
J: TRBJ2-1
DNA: TGTGCCAGCAGCAAAGGGGGTTCAGGGTACAATGAGCAGTTCTTC
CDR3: CASSKGGSGYNEQFF

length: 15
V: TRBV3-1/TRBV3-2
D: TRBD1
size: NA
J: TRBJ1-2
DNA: TGTGCCAGCAGCTACGGGACAGGGGCTTTGAATGGCTACACCTTC
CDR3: CASSYGTGALNGYTF

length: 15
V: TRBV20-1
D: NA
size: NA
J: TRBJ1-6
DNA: TGCAGTGCTAGTGGAGGGAGCTCCTATAATTCACCCCTCCACTTT
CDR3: CSASGGSSYNSPLHF

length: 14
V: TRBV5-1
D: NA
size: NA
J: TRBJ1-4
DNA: TGCGCCAGCAGCTTGGGCAGTTCTAATGAAAAACTGTTTTTT
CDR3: CASSLGSSNEKLFF

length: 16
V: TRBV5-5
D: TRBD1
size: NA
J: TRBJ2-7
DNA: TGTGCCAGCAGCTTGGCCCCGACAGGGGGGTCCTACGAGCAGTACTTC
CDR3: CASSLAPTGGSYEQYF

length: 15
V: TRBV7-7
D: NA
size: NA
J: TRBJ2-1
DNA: TGTGCTAGCAGCTCCGGGACAAGCTCCTACAATGAGCAGTTCTTC
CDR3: CASSSGTSSYNEQFF

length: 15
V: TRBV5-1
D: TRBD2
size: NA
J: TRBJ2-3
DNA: TGCGCCAGCAGCTTGGGAGCGGGGAGCACAGATACGCAGTATTTT
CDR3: CASSLGAGSTDTQYF

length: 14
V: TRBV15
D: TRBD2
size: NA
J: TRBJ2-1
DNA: TGTGCCACCAGCAGAGTAGCGGGGCCCAATGAGCAGTTCTTC
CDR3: CATSRVAGPNEQFF

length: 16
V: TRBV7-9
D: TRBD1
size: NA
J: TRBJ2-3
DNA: TGTGCCAGCAGCCTACAAGGGACAGCTAGCACAGATACGCAGTATTTT
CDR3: CASSLQGTASTDTQYF

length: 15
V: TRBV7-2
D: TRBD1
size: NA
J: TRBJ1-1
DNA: TGTGCCAGCAGCTTAACAGGGGGACTCAACACTGAAGCTTTCTTT
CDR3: CASSLTGGLNTEAFF

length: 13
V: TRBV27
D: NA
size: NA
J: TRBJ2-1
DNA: TGTGCCAGCAGGTACAGCAGGGGCCATGAGCAGTTCTTC
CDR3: CASRYSRGHEQFF

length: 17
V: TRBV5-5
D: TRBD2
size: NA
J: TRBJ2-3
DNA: TGTGCCAGCAGCTTGCTGGGACTAGCGATGAGGTCTGATACGCAGTATTTT
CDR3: CASSLLGLAMRSDTQYF

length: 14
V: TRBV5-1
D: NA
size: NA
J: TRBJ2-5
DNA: TGCGCCACCTCCCCCGGGACAGCCGGAGGGGCCCAGTACTTC
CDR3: CATSPGTAGGAQYF

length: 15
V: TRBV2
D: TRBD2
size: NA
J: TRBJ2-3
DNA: TGTGCCAGCAAGAAAGCGGGGGCCGGGACAGATACGCAGTATTTT
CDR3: CASKKAGAGTDTQYF

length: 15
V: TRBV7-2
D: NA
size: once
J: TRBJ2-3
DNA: TGTGCCAGCAGCTTAGTTAGCGACCGCACAGATACGCAGTATTTT
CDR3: CASSLVSDRTDTQYF

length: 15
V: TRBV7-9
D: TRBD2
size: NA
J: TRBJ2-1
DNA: TGTGCCAGCAGCTCGAGCGGGAGTATGAACAATGAGCAGTTCTTC
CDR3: CASSSSGSMNNEQFF

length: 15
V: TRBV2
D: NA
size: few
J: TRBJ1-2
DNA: TGTGCCAGCAGTGGCCGGACAGCCACTAACTATGGCTACACCTTC
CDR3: CASSGRTATNYGYTF

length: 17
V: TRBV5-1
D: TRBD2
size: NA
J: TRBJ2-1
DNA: TGCGCCAGCAGCTTGAGCTTAGCGGGGGGCAGGGCGAATGAGCAGTTCTTC
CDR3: CASSLSLAGGRANEQFF

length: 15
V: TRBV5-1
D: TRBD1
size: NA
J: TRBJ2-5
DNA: TGCGCCAGCAGGGAAGGGACAGGGTTCCAAGAGACCCAGTACTTC
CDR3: CASREGTGFQETQYF

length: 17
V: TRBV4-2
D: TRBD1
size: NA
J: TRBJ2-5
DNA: TGTGCCAGCAGCCAACCAGGACAGGGGGCGCAGAAAGAGACCCAGTACTTC
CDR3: CASSQPGQGAQKETQYF

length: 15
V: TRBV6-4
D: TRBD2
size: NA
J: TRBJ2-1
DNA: TGTGCCAGCAGTGACTCGCTAGCGGGAGTATCTGAGCAGTTCTTC
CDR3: CASSDSLAGVSEQFF

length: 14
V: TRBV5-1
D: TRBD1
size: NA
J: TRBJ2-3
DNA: TGCGCCAGCAGCGGCGGGACAGGGGAAGATACGCAGTATTTT
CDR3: CASSGGTGEDTQYF

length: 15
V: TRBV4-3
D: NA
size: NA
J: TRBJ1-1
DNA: TGCGCCAGCAGCCAAACAGACCTACCGAACACTGAAGCTTTCTTT
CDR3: CASSQTDLPNTEAFF

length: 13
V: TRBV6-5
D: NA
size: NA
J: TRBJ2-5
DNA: TGTGCCAGCAGTTGGCGGGGCTTGGAGACCCAGTACTTC
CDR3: CASSWRGLETQYF

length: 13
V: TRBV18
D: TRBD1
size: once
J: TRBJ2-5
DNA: TGTGCCAGCTCACGGACAGGGCAAGAGACCCAGTACTTC
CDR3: CASSRTGQETQYF

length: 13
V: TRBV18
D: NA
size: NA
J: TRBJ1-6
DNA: TGTGCCAGCTCACGACAGGAGAATTCACCCCTCCACTTT
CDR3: CASSRQENSPLHF

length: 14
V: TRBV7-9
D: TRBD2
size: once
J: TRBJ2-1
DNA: TGTGCCAGCAGCGCGACTAGCGGGGCCCTTGAGCAGTTCTTC
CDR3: CASSATSGALEQFF

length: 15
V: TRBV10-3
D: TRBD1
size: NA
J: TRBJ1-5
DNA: TGTGCCATCAGCGACCCCGGGACAGGGAATCAGCCCCAGCATTTT
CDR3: CAISDPGTGNQPQHF

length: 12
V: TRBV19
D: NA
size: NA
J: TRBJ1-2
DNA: TGTGCCAGTAGTAAGCCTAACTATGGCTACACCTTC
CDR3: CASSKPNYGYTF

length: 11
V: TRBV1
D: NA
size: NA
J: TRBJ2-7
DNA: TGCACCAGCACCTACACGGGAGAGCAGTACTTC
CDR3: CTSTYTGEQYF

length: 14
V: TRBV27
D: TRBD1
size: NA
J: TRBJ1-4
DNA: TGTGCCAGCAGCGATCGACAGGGAAATGAAAAACTGTTTTTT
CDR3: CASSDRQGNEKLFF

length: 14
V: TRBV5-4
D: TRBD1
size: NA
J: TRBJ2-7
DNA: TGTGCCAGCAGCTTGCTTGGACAGGGGACCGAGCAGTACTTC
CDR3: CASSLLGQGTEQYF

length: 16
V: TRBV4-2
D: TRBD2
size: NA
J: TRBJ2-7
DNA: TGTGCCAGCAGCCAATATAGCGGGGGGCCCCCCTACGAGCAGTACTTC
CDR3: CASSQYSGGPPYEQYF

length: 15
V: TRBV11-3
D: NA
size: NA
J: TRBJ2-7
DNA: TGTGCCAGCAGCCCCGGGCAGGGCTACTCCTACGAGCAGTACTTC
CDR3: CASSPGQGYSYEQYF

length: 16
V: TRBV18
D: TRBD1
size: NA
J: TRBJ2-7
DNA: TGTGCCAGCTCACCTAGAGACAGGGGCCGGTCCTACGAGCAGTACTTC
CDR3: CASSPRDRGRSYEQYF

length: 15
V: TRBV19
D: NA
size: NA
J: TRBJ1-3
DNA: TGTGCCAGTAGTCCAGCAGGGGCCTCTGGAAACACCATATATTTT
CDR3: CASSPAGASGNTIYF

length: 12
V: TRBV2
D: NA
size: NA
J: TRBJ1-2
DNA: TGTGCCAGCACCGCCAGTAACTATGGCTACACCTTC
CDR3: CASTASNYGYTF

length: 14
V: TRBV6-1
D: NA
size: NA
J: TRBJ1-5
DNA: TGTGCCAGCAGGGGGGTCCGCCAGGGAGGGCCCCAGCATTTT
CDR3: CASRGVRQGGPQHF

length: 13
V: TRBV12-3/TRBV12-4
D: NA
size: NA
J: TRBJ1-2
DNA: TGTGCCAGCAGTAGGGGGGGCGCGGATGGCTACACCTTC
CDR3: CASSRGGADGYTF

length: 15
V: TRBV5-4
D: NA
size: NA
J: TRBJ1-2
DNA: TGTGCCAGCAGCGGCGCAGGGGTCGCAAACTATGGCTACACCTTC
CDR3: CASSGAGVANYGYTF

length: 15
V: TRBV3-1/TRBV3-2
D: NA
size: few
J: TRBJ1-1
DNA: TGTGCCAGCAGCCAACAGACACGGTCGAACACTGAAGCTTTCTTT
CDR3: CASSQQTRSNTEAFF

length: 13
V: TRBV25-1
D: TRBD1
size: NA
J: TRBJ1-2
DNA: TGTGCCAGCAGTGGGGGACAGACATATGGCTACACCTTC
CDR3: CASSGGQTYGYTF

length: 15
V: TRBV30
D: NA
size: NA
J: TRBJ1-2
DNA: TGTGCCTGGAGGCGCCGTGACATCCCTAACTATGGCTACACCTTC
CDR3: CAWRRRDIPNYGYTF

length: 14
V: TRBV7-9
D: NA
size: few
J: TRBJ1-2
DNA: TGTGCCAGCAGCTTACGGGAACCAATATATGGCTACACCTTC
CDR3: CASSLREPIYGYTF

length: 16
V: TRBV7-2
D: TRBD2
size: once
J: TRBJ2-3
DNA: TGTGCCAGCAGCTTGAGCGGGGGGGTTGTTACAGATACGCAGTATTTT
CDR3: CASSLSGGVVTDTQYF

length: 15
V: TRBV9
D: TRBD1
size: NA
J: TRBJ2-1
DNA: TGTGCCAGCAGCGCTCCGGACAGGGGTTACAATGAGCAGTTCTTC
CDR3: CASSAPDRGYNEQFF